This entry lists 11 T cell receptor beta chains sequenced from one sample in a study of blood T cell repertoires in COVID-19. The assay was immunoSEQ multiplex PCR, and TCRdb's table has in-frame clones only and misses some. The top ten hold 0.7% of the sample, which has about 470,000 clones, approximately 90% seen once. The sample consisted of PBMCs or T cells enriched from blood (not recorded which). These receptors all stem from a woman between 18 and 30 years old who had recovered from COVID-19.

This clone was detected only once. This chain joins TRBV9 and TRBJ1-2, with D possibly TRBD1 on 6 matching bases. CDR1 is SGDLS and CDR2 is YYNGEE in the germline V gene. There are 14 residues in the CDR3. Trimming took off 0 bases at V and 3 bases at J, with 9 bases between the two ends. The CDR3 DNA reads as TGTGCCAGCAGCGTAGGGACAGCCTACTATGGCTACACCTTC. The encoded protein is CASSVGTAYYGYTF.

The chain carries TRBV4-2 and TRBJ1-2, with 7 bases lining up with TRBD1. This CDR3 contains 15 residues. Trimming at V came to 0 bases and at J to 7 bases, leaving 8 bases not matched to a gene. CDR1 is LGHNA and CDR2 is YNFKEQ in the germline V gene. CDR3 nucleotides: TGTGCCAGCAGCCAAGAGAGGGCCGGGACAGTTGGCTACACCTTC. It is translated as CASSQERAGTVGYTF.

V gene TRBV7-2 combines with J gene TRBJ2-3, with 7 bases aligning to TRBD1. Germline lookup yields CDR1 SGHTA and CDR2 FQGNSA. The CDR3 loop spans 15 amino acids. Trimming cost V 4 bases and J 2 bases; bases outside gene matches: 6. The CDR3 nucleotides are TGTGCCAGCAGCTCAATGGGACAGCCCACAGATACGCAGTATTTT. It translates to CASSSMGQPTDTQYF.

The genes are TRBV10-3 and TRBJ2-3, with TRBD2 matching 12 bases. The CDR3 consists of 14 residues. V trimming: 10 bases; J trimming: 8 bases; junction bases outside the gene matches: 10. Looked up from germline, CDR1 is ENHRY and CDR2 is SYGVKD. The CDR3 DNA reads as TGTGCCACAGAGGGCGGACTAGCGGGGAGTACGCAGTATTTT. This encodes CATEGGLAGSTQYF.

CDR3 nucleotides: TGTGCCAGCAAGGGGGCTCCTTTTAATTCACCCCTCCACTTT. Its translation: CASKGAPFNSPLHF. The V gene is TRBV7-8, the J gene TRBJ1-6, with 7 nucleotides matching TRBD1. The V gene's germline CDR1 is SGHVS and CDR2 FQNEAQ. This CDR3 has 14 amino acids. After removal of 7 bases from V and 6 bases from J, the junction contained 6 bases not matched to a gene.

This sequence joins TRBV6-5 and TRBJ1-1, with D unresolved. V lost 3 bases and J lost 6, with 11 bases in between. The CDR3 spans 13 residues. Germline values: CDR1 MNHEY, CDR2 SVGAGI. CDR3 sequence (DNA): TGTGCCAGCAGTTATAATTCTAACGCTGAAGCTTTCTTT. It is translated as CASSYNSNAEAFF.

The chain is built from TRBV5-6 and TRBJ2-7; 7 bases agree with TRBD1. After removal of 2 bases from V and 0 bases from J, the junction contained 5 bases not matched to a gene. Germline CDR1 and CDR2: SGHDT and YYEEEE. The CDR3 spans 15 residues. This CDR3 reads CASSLTGAYSYEQYF. The CDR3 DNA is TGTGCCAGCAGCTTAACAGGGGCGTACTCCTACGAGCAGTACTTC.

The chain combines TRBV2 with TRBJ1-5; 8 positions match TRBD1. The ends lost 6 bases at V and 0 bases at J; junction bases unmatched: 10. Germline loops: CDR1 SNHLY, CDR2 FYNNEI. The CDR3 consists of 17 residues. Here the CDR3 DNA reads TGTGCCAGCAGCAAGGACAGGGCTTGGGGTAGCAATCAGCCCCAGCATTTT. Its translation is CASSKDRAWGSNQPQHF. The full variable domain, with the rest looked up from reference TRBV2 and TRBJ1-5, is EPEVTQTPSHQVTQMGQEVILRCVPISNHLYFYWYRQILGQKVEFLVSFYNNEISEKSEIFDDQFSVERPDGSNFTLKIRSTKLEDSAMYFCASSKDRAWGSNQPQHFGDGTRLSIL.

The CDR3, as DNA: TGTGCCTGGAGTCCAAGCCGGGACTACCAGTTCTTC. Protein sequence: CAWSPSRDYQFF. This chain joins TRBV30 and TRBJ2-1; 7 bases are a match to TRBD2. V dropped 2 bases and J dropped 13; count of bases not matched to a gene: 8. This CDR3 spans 12 amino acids. CDR1 and CDR2 (germline): GTSNPN, SVGIG (reference sequence).

The chain couples TRBV18 to TRBJ2-7, with 7 bases aligning to TRBD2. The germline gives CDR1 KGHSH, CDR2 LQKENI. The CDR3 runs to 12 residues. V lost 6 bases, J lost 5 bases, and 4 bases stayed unmatched. In DNA, the CDR3 is TGTGCCAGCTCCCGGGCGGGGGACGAGCAGTACTTC. It specifies CASSRAGDEQYF.

The chain links TRBV2 to TRBJ1-3; TRBD1 is a possible D gene (6 bases). Germline V gene sequence: CDR1 SNHLY, CDR2 FYNNEI. Trimming took off 7 bases at V and 4 bases at J, with 11 bases between the two ends. This CDR3 region has 13 residues. DNA of the CDR3: TGTGCCAGCACCCGGACAGCAGGAAACACCATATATTTT. This gives the protein CASTRTAGNTIYF. The full variable domain, its missing parts supplied by reference TRBV2 and TRBJ1-3, is EPEVTQTPSHQVTQMGQEVILRCVPISNHLYFYWYRQILGQKVEFLVSFYNNEISEKSEIFDDQFSVERPDGSNFTLKIRSTKLEDSAMYFCASTRTAGNTIYFGEGSWLTVV.